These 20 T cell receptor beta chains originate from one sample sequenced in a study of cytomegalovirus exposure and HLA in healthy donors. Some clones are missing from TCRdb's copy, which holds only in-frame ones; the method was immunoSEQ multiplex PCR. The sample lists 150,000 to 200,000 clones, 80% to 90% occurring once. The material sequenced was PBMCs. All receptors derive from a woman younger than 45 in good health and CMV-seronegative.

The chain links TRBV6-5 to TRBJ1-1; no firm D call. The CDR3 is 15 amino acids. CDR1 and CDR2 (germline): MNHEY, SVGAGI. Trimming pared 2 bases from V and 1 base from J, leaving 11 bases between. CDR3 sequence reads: CASSYIRNTNTEAFF. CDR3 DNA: TGTGCCAGCAGTTACATCCGGAACACGAACACTGAAGCTTTCTTT.

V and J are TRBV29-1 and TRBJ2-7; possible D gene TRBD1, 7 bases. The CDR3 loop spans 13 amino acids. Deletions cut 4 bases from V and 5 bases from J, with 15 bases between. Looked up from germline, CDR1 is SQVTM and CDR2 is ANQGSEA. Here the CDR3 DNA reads TGCAGCGTTGTGGAGGGGGCTCTCCACGAGCAGTACTTC. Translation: CSVVEGALHEQYF.

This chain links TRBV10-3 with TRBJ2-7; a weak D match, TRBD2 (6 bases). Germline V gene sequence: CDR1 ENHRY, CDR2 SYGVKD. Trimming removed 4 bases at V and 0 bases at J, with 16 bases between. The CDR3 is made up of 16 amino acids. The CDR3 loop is CAISVMGGSRSYEQYF. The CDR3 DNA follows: TGTGCCATCAGTGTAATGGGAGGCTCTCGCTCCTACGAGCAGTACTTC.

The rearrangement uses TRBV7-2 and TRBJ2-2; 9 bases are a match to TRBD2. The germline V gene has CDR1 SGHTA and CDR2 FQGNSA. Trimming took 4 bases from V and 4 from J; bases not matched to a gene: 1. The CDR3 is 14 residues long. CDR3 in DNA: TGTGCCAGCAGCTCGACTAGCGGCACCGGGGAGCTGTTTTTT. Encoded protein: CASSSTSGTGELFF.

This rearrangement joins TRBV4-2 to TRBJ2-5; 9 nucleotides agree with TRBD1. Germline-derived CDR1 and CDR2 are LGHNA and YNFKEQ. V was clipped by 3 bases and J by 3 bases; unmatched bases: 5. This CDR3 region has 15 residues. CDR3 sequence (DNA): TGTGCCAGCAGCCAGCCGGGACAGGGTGAAGAGACCCAGTACTTC. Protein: CASSQPGQGEETQYF.

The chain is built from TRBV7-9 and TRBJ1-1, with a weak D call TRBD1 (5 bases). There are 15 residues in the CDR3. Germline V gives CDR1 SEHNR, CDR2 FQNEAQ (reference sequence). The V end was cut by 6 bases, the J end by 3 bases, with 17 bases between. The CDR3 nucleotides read TGTGCCAGCAGTTCCCCCGCAAAGGGGCACACTGAAGCTTTCTTT. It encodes CASSSPAKGHTEAFF.

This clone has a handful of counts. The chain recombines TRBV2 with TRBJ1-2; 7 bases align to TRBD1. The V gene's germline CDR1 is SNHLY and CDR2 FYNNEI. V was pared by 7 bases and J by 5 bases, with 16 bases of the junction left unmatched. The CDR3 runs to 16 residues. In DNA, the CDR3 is TGTGCCAGCACCAAGGAGGGGGCACCCGGGATATATGGCTACACCTTC. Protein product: CASTKEGAPGIYGYTF.

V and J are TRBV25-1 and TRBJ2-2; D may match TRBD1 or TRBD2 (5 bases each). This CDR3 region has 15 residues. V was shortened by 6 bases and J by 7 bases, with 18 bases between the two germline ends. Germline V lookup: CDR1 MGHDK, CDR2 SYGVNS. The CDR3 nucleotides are TGTGCCAGCAGCCGCGCCGGGGCAGGACACGGGGAGCTGTTTTTT. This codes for CASSRAGAGHGELFF. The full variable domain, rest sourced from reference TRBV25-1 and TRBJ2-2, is EADIYQTPRYLVIGTGKKITLECSQTMGHDKMYWYQQDPGMELHLIHYSYGVNSTEKGDLSSESTVSRIRTEHFPLTLESARPSHTSQYLCASSRAGAGHGELFFGEGSRLTVL.

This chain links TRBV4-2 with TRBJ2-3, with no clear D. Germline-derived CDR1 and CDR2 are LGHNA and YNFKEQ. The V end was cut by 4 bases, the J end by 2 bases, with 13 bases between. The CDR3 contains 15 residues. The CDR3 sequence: CASSRILRYTDTQYF. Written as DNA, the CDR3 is TGTGCCAGCAGCCGAATTTTGAGATACACAGATACGCAGTATTTT.

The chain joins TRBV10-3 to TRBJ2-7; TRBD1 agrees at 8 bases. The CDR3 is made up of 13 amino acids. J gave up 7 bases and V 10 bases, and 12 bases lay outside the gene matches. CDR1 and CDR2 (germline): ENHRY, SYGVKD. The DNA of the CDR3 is TGTGCCACGGGAAAAGGACAGGGAACGGAGCAGTACTTC. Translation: CATGKGQGTEQYF.

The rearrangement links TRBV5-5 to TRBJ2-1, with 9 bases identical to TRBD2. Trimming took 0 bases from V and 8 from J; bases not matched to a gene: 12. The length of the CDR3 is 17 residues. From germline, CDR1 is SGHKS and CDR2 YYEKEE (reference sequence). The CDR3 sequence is CASSLAPSGGRAHEQFF. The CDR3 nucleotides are TGTGCCAGCAGCTTGGCCCCCTCGGGCGGGAGGGCCCATGAGCAGTTCTTC.

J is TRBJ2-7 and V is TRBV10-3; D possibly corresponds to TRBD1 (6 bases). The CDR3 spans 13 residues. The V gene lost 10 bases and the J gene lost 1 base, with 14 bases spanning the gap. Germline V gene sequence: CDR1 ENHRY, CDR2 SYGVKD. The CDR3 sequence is CATVSDRSYEQYF. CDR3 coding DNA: TGTGCCACAGTGTCAGACAGGTCCTACGAGCAGTACTTC.

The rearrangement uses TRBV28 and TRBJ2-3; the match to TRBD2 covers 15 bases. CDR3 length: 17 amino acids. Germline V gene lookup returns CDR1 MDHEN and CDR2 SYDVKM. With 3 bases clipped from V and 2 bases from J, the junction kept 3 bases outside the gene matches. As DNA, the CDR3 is TGTGCCAGCAGTTTTGGACTAGCGGGAGGGTACACAGATACGCAGTATTTT. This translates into CASSFGLAGGYTDTQYF.

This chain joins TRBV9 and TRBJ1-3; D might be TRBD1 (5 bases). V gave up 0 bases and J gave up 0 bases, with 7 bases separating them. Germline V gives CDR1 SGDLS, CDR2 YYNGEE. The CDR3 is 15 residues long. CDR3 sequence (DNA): TGTGCCAGCAGCGTAGCCGGGGCCTCTGGAAACACCATATATTTT. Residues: CASSVAGASGNTIYF.

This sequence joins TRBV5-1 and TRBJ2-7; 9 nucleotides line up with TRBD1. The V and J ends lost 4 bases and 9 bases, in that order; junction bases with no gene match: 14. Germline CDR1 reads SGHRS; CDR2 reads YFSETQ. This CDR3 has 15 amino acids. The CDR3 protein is CASSELPGQGIGQYF. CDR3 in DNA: TGCGCCAGCAGCGAGCTGCCGGGACAGGGAATAGGGCAGTACTTC.

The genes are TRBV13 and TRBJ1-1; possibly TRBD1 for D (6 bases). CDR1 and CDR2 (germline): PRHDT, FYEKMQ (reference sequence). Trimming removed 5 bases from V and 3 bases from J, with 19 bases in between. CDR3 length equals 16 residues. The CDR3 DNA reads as TGTGCCAGCAGCCCACTGGATACAGGGTTAGACACTGAAGCTTTCTTT. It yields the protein CASSPLDTGLDTEAFF.

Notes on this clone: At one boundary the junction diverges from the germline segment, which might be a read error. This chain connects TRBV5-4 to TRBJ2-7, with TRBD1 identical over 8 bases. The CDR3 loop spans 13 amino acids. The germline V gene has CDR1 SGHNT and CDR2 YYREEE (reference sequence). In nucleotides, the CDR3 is TGTGCCAGCAGCTTTGACAGGGGAAATAGGGGCAGCTTC. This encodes CASSFDRGNRGSF. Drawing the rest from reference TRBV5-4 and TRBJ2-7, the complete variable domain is ETGVTQSPTHLIKTRGQQVTLRCSSQSGHNTVSWYQQALGQGPQFIFQYYREEENGRGNFPPRFSGLQFPNYSSELNVNALELDDSALYLCASSFDRGNRGSFGPGTRLTVT.

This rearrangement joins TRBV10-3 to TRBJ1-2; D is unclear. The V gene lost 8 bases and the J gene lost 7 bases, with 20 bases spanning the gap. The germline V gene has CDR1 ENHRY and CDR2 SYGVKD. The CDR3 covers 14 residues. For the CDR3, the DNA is TGTGCCATCTCATTGGCAGAAGTTCTGGGTGGCTACACCTTC. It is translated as CAISLAEVLGGYTF.

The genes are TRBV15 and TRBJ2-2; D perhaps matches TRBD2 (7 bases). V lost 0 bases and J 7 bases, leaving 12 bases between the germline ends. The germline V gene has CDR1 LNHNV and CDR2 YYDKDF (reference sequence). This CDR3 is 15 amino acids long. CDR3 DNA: TGTGCCACCAGCAGAGATCGGGGGGCAAGCGGGGAGCTGTTTTTT. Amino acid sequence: CATSRDRGASGELFF.

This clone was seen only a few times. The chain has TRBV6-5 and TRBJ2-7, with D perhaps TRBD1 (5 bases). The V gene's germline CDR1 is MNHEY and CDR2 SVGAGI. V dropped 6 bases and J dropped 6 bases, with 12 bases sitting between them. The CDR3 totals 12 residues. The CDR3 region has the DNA TGTGCCAGCAGCCCCGGCAGGGCCGAGCAGTACTTC. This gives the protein CASSPGRAEQYF.